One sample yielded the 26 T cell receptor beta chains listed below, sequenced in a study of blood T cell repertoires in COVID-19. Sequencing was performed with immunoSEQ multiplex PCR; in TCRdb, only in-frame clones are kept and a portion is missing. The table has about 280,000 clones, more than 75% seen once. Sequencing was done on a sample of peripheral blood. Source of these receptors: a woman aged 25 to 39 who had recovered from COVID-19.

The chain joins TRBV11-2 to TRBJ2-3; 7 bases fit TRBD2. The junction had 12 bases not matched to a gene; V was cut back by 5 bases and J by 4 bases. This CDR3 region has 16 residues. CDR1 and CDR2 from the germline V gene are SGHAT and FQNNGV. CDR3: CASSPSWTSGADTQYF. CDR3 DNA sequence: TGTGCCAGCAGCCCCAGTTGGACGAGCGGGGCAGATACGCAGTATTTT. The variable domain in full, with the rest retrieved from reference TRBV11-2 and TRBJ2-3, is EAGVAQSPRYKIIEKRQSVAFWCNPISGHATLYWYQQILGQGPKLLIQFQNNGVVDDSQLPKDRFSAERLKGVDSTLKIQPAKLEDSAVYLCASSPSWTSGADTQYFGPGTRLTVL.

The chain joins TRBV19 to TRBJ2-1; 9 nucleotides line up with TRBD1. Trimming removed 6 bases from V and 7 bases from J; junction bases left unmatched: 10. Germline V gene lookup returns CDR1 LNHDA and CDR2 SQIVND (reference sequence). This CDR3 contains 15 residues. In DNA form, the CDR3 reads TGTGCCAGTAGGCTCGGGACAGGGTCGGGTAATGAGCAGTTCTTC. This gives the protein CASRLGTGSGNEQFF.

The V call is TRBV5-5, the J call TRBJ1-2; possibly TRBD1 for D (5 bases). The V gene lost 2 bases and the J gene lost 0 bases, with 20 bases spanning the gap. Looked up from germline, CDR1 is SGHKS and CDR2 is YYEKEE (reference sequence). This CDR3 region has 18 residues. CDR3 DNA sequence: TGTGCCAGCAGCTTTCCCCGGGACTCCGACCCGACTAACTATGGCTACACCTTC. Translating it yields CASSFPRDSDPTNYGYTF.

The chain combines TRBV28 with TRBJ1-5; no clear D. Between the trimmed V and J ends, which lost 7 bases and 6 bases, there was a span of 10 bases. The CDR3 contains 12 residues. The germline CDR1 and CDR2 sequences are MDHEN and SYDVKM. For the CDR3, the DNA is TGTGCCAGCACCAACCGCGGTCAGCCCCAGCATTTT. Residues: CASTNRGQPQHF.

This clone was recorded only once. CDR3 sequence reads: CSVEGQVWGYTF. CDR3 bases: TGCAGCGTTGAAGGACAGGTTTGGGGCTACACCTTC. The V and J genes are TRBV29-1 and TRBJ1-2; D is perhaps TRBD1 (6 bases). Germline V gene sequence: CDR1 SQVTM, CDR2 ANQGSEA. The CDR3 contains 12 residues. Between the trimmed V and J ends, which lost 1 base and 8 bases, there was a span of 11 bases.

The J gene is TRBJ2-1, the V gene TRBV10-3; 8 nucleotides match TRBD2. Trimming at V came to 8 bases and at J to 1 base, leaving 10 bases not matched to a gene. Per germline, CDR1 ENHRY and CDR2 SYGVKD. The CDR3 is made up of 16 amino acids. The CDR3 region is CAIGGSGSGSYNEQFF. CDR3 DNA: TGTGCCATCGGGGGAAGCGGGAGCGGTTCCTACAATGAGCAGTTCTTC.

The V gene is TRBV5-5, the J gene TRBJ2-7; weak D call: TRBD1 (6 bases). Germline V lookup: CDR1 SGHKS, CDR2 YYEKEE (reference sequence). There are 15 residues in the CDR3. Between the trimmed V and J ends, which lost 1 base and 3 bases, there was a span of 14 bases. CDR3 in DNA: TGTGCCAGCAGCTTGTCTCCACAGGGTGACTACGAGCAGTACTTC. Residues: CASSLSPQGDYEQYF. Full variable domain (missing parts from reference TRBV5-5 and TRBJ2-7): DAGVTQSPTHLIKTRGQQVTLRCSPISGHKSVSWYQQVLGQGPQFIFQYYEKEERGRGNFPDRFSARQFPNYSSELNVNALLLGDSALYLCASSLSPQGDYEQYFGPGTRLTVT.

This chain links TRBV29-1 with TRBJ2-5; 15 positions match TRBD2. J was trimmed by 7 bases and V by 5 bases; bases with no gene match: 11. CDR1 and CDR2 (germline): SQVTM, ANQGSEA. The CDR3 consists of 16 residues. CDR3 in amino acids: CSVWTSGGASSGTQYF. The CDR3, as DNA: TGCAGCGTTTGGACTAGCGGGGGGGCGTCCTCGGGGACCCAGTACTTC. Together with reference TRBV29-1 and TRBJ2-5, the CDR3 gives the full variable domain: SAVISQKPSRDICQRGTSLTIQCQVDSQVTMMFWYRQQPGQSLTLIATANQGSEATYESGFVIDKFPISRPNLTFSTLTVSNMSPEDSSIYLCSVWTSGGASSGTQYFGPGTRLLVL.

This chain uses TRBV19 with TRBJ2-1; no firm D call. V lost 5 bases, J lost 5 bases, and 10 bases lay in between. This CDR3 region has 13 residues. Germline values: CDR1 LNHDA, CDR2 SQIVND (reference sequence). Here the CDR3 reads CASSFSQDNEQFF. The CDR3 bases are TGTGCCAGTAGTTTTTCGCAGGACAATGAGCAGTTCTTC.

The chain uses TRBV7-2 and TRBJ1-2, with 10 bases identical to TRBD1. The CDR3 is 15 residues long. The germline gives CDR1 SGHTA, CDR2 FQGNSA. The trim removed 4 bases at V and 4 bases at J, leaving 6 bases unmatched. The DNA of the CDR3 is TGTGCCAGCAGCTATCCGGGACAGGGGTTCTATGGCTACACCTTC. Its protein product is CASSYPGQGFYGYTF. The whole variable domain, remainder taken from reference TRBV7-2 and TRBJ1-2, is GAGVSQSPSNKVTEKGKDVELRCDPISGHTALYWYRQSLGQGLEFLIYFQGNSAPDKSGLPSDRFSAERTGGSVSTLTIQRTQQEDSAVYLCASSYPGQGFYGYTFGSGTRLTVV.

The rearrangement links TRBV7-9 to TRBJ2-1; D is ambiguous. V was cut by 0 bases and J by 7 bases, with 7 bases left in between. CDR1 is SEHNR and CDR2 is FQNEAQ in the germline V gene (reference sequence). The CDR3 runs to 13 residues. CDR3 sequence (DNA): TGTGCCAGCAGCTTAGCGGAGCGAAATGAGCAGTTCTTC. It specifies CASSLAERNEQFF. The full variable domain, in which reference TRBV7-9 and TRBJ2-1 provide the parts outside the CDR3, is DTGVSQNPRHKITKRGQNVTFRCDPISEHNRLYWYRQTLGQGPEFLTYFQNEAQLEKSRLLSDRFSAERPKGSFSTLEIQRTEQGDSAMYLCASSLAERNEQFFGPGTRLTVL.

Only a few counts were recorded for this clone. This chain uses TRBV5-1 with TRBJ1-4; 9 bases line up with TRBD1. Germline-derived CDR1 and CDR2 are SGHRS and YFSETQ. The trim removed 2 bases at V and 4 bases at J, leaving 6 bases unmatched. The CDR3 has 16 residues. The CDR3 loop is CASSLFPGQGNEKLFF. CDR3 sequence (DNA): TGCGCCAGCAGCTTATTTCCGGGACAGGGTAATGAAAAACTGTTTTTT.

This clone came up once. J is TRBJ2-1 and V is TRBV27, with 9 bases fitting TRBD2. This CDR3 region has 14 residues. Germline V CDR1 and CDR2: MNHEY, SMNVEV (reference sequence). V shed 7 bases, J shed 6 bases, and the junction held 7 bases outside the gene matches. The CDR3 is CASKVLAGTNEQFF. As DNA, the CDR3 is TGTGCCAGCAAGGTGCTAGCGGGAACCAATGAGCAGTTCTTC.

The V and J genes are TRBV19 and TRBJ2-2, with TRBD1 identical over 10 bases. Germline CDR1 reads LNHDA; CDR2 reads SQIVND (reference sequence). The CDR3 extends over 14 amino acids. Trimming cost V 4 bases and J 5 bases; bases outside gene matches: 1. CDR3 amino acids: CASSTGQGTGELFF. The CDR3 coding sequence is TGTGCCAGTAGTACGGGACAGGGGACCGGGGAGCTGTTTTTT. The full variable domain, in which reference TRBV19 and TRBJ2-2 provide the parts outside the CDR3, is DGGITQSPKYLFRKEGQNVTLSCEQNLNHDAMYWYRQDPGQGLRLIYYSQIVNDFQKGDIAEGYSVSREKKESFPLTVTSAQKNPTAFYLCASSTGQGTGELFFGEGSRLTVL.

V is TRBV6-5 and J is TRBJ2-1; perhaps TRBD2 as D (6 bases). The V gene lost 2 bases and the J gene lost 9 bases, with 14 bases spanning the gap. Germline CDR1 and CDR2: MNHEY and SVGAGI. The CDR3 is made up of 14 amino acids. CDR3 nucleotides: TGTGCCAGCAGTTACCCGTTCGTGGGGGGTGAGCAGTTCTTC. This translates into CASSYPFVGGEQFF.

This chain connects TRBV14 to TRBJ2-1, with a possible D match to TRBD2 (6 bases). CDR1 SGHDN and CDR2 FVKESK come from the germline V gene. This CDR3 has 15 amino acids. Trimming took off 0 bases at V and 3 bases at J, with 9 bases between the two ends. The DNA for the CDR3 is TGTGCCAGCAGCCAAGATCTAGCGAACTACAATGAGCAGTTCTTC. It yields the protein CASSQDLANYNEQFF.

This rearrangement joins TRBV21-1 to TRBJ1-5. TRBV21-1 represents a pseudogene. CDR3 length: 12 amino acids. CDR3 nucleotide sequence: TGTGCCAGCAGGACTGACTATCAGCCCCAGCATTTT. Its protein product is CASRTDYQPQHF.

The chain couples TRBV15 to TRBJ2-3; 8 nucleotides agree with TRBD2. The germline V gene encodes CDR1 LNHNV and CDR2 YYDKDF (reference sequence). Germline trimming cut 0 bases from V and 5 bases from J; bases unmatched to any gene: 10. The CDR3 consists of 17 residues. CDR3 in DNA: TGTGCCACCAGCAGAGATCCGGCGGGGGGACCGTTAGATACGCAGTATTTT. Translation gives CATSRDPAGGPLDTQYF. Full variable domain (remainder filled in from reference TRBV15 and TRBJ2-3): DAMVIQNPRYQVTQFGKPVTLSCSQTLNHNVMYWYQQKSSQAPKLLFHYYDKDFNNEADTPDNFQSRRPNTSFCFLDIRSPGLGDTAMYLCATSRDPAGGPLDTQYFGPGTRLTVL.

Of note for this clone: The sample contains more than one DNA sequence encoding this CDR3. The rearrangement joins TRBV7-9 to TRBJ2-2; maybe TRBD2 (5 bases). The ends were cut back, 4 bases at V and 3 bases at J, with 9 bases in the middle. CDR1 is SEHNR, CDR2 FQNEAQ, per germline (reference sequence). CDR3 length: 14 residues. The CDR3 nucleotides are TGTGCCAGCAGCTGGACCGGGGACACCGGGGAGCTGTTTTTT. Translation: CASSWTGDTGELFF.

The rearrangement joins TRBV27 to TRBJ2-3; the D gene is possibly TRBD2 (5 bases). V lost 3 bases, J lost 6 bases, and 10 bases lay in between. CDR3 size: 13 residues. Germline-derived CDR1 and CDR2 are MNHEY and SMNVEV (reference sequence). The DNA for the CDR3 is TGTGCCAGCAGTTTCGGGGTAGCCGATACGCAGTATTTT. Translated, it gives CASSFGVADTQYF.

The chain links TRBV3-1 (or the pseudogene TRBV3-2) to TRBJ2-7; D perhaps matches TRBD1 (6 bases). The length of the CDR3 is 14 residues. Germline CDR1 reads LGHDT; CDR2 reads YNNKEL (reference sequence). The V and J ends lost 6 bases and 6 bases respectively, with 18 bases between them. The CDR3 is CASSQQGSYSEQYF. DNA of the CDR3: TGTGCCAGCAGTCAACAGGGAAGTTACTCCGAGCAGTACTTC.

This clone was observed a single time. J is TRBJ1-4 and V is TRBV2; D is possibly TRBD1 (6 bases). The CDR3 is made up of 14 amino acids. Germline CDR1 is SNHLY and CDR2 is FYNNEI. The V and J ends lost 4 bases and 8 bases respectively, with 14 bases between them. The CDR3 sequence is CASSVGGAYEKLFF. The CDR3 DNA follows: TGTGCCAGCAGTGTGGGGGGGGCGTACGAAAAACTGTTTTTT.

CDR3 DNA sequence: TGTGCCAGCAGCTTAGAGGGAGGGGAAGGAACTGAAGCTTTCTTT. As protein: CASSLEGGEGTEAFF. The chain links TRBV11-2 to TRBJ1-1, with a weak D call TRBD1 (5 bases). Germline loops: CDR1 SGHAT, CDR2 FQNNGV. V lost 0 bases to trimming and J lost 5 bases, with 13 bases between them. This CDR3 is built from 15 residues.

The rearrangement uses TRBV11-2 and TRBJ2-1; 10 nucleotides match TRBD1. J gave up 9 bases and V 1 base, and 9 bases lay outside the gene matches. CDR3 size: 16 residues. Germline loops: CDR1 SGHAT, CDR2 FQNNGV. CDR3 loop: CASSLALGQGFGEQFF. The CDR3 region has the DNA TGTGCCAGCAGCTTAGCGCTGGGACAGGGGTTCGGTGAGCAGTTCTTC.

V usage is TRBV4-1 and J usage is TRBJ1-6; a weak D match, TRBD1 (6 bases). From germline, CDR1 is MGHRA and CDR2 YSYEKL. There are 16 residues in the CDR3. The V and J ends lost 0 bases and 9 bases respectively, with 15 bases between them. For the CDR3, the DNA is TGCGCCAGCAGCCAAGATGTGGGGGCTCCCCGTTCACCCCTCCACTTT. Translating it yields CASSQDVGAPRSPLHF.

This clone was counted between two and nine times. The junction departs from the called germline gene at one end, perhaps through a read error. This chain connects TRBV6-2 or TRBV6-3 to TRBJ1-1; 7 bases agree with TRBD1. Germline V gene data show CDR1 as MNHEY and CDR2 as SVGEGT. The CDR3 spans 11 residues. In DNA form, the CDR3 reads TGTGCCAGCAGCCCCCCAGGACAGGAGATCTTT. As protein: CASSPPGQEIF.